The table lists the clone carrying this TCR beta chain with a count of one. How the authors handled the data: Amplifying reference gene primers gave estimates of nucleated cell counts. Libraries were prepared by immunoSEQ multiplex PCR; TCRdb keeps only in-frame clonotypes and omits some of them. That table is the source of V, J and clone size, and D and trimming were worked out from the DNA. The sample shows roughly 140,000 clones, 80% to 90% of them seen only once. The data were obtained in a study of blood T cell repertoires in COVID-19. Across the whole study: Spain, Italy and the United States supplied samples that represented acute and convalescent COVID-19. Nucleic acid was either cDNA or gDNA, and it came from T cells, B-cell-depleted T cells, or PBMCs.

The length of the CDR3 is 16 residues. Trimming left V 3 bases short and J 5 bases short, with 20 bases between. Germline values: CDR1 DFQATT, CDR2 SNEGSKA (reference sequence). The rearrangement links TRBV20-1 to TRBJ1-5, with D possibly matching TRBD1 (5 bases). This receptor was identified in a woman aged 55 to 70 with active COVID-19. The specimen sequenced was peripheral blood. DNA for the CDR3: TGCAGTGCTAGTCGGCAAACCGCTCGGGGGGATCAGCCCCAGCATTTT. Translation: CSASRQTARGDQPQHF.